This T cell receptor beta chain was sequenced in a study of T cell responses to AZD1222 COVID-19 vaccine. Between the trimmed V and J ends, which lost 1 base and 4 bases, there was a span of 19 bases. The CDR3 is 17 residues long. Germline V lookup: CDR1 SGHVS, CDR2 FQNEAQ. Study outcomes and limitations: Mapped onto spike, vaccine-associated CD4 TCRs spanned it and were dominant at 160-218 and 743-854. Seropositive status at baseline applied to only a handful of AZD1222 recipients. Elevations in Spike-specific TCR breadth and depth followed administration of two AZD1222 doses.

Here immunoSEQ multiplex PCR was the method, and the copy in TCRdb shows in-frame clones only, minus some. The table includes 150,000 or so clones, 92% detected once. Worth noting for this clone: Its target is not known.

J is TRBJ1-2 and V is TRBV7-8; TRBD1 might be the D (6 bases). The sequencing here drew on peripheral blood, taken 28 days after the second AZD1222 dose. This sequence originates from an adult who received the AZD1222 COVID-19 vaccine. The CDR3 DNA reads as TGTGCCAGCAGCTTAGGGGGGCCGGGAATGGGCGGCTATGGCTACACCTTC. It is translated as CASSLGGPGMGGYGYTF.